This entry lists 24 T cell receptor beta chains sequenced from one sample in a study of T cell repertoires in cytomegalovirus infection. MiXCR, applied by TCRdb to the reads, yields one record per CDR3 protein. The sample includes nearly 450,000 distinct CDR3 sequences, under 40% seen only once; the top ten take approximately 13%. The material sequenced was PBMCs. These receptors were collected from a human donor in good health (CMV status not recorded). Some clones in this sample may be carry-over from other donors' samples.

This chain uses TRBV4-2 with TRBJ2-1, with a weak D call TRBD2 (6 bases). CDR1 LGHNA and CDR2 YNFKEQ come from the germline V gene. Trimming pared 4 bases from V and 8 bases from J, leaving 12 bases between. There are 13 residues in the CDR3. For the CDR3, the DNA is TGTGCCAGCAGCCCCCCTCGCGGGGATGAGCAGTTCTTC. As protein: CASSPPRGDEQFF.

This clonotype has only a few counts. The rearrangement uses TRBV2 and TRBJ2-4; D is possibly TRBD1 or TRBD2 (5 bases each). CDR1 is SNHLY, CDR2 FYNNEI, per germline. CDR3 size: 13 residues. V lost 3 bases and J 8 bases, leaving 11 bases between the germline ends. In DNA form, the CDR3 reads TGTGCCAGCAGTGACCCAGGGAGATACATTCAGTACTTC. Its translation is CASSDPGRYIQYF.

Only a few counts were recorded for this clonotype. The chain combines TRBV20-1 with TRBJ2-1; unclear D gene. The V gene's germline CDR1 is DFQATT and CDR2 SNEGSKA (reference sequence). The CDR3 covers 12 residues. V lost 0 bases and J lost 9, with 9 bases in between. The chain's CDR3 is CSARDRISEQFF. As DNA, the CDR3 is TGCAGTGCTAGAGACCGGATCAGTGAGCAGTTCTTC.

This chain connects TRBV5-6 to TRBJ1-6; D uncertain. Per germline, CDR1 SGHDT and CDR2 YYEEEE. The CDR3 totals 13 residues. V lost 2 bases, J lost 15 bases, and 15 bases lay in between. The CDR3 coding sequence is TGTGCCAGCAGCTTAGGCGTGGCGGCCGACCTCCACTTT. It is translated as CASSLGVAADLHF.

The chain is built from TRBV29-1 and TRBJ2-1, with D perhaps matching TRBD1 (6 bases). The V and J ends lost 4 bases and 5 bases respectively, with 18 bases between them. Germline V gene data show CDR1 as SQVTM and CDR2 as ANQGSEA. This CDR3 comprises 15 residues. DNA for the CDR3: TGCAGCGTTGCCAGGGACAATAGCTTCAACAATGAGCAGTTCTTC. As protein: CSVARDNSFNNEQFF.

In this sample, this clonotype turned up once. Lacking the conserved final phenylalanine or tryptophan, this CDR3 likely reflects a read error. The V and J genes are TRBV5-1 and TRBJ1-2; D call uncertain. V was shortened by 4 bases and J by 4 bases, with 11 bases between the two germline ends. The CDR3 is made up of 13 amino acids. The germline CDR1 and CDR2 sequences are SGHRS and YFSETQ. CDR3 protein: CASSPGSVYGYTL. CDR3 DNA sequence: TGCGCCAGCAGCCCCGGGTCCGTCTATGGCTACACCTTA.

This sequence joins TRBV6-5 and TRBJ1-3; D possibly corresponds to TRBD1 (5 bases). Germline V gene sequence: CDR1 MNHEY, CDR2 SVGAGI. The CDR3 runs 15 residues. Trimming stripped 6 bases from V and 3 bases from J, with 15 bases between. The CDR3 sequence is CASSRGRGLGNTIYF. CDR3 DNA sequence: TGTGCCAGCAGCCGCGGACGGGGCCTTGGAAACACCATATATTTT.

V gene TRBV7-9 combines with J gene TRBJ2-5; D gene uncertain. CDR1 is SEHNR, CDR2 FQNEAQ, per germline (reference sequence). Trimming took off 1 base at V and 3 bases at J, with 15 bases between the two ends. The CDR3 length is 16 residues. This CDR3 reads CASSLEVLGLEETQYF. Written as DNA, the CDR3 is TGTGCCAGCAGCTTAGAAGTGCTGGGTTTAGAAGAGACCCAGTACTTC. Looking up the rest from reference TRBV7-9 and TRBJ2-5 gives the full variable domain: DTGVSQNPRHKITKRGQNVTFRCDPISEHNRLYWYRQTLGQGPEFLTYFQNEAQLEKSRLLSDRFSAERPKGSFSTLEIQRTEQGDSAMYLCASSLEVLGLEETQYFGPGTRLLVL.

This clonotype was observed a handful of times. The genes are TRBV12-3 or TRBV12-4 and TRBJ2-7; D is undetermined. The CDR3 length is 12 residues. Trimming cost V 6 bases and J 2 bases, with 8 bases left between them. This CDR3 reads CASRDGTYEQYF. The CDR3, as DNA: TGTGCCAGCAGAGACGGAACCTACGAGCAGTACTTC.

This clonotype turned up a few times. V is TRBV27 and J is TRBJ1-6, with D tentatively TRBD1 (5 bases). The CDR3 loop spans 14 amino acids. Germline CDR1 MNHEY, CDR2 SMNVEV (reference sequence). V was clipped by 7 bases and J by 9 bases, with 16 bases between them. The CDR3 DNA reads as TGTGCCAGCAACCCATCGGGACGCTCTTCACCCCTCCACTTT. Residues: CASNPSGRSSPLHF.

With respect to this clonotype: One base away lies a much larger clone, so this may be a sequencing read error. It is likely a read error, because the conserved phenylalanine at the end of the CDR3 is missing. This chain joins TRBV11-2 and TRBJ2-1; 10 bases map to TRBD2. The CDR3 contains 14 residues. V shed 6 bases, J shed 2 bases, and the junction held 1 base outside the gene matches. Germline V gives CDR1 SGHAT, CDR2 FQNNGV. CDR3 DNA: TGTGCCAGCAGGCTAGCGGGGGCCTACAATGAGCAGTTCTTA. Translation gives CASRLAGAYNEQFL.

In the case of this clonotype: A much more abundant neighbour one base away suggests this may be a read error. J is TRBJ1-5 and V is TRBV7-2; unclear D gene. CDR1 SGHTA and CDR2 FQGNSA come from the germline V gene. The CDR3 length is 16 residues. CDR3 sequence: CASRLVGSPPNQPQHF. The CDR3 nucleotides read TGTGCCAGCAGATTAGTTGGGAGCCCTCCTAATCAGCCCCAGCATTTT.

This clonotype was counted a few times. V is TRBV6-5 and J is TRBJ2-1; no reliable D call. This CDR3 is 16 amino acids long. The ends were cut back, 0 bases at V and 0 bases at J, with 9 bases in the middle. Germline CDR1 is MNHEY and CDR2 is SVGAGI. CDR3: CASSYSIPSSYNEQFF. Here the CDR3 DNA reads TGTGCCAGCAGTTACTCAATCCCGAGCTCCTACAATGAGCAGTTCTTC.

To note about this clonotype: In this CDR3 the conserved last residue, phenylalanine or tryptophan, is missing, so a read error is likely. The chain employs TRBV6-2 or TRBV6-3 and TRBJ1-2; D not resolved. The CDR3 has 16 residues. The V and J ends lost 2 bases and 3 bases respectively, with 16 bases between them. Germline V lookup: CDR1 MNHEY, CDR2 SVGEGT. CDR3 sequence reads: CASSYQRERFDYGYTC. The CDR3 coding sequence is TGTGCCAGCAGTTACCAGCGAGAGAGGTTTGACTATGGCTACACCTGC.

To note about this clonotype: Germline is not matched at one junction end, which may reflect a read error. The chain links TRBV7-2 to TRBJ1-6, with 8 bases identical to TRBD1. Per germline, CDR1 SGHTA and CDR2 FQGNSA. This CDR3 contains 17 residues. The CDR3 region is CASSLLLLTGVRSRLHF. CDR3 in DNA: TGTGCCAGCAGCTTACTTTTGCTGACAGGGGTAAGGTCACGCCTCCACTTT.

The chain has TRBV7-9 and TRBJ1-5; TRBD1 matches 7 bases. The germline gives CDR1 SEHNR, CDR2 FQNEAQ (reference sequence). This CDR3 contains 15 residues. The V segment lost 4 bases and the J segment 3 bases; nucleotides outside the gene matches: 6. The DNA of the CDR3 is TGTGCCAGCAGCTGCGGAGGGGGCGTCAATCAGCCCCAGCATTTT. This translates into CASSCGGGVNQPQHF.

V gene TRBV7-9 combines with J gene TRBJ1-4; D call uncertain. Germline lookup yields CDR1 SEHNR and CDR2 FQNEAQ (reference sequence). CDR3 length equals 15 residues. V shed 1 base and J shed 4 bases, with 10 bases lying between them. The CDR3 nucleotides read TGTGCCAGCAGCTTAGGGGCCGGGATTAATGAAAAACTGTTTTTT. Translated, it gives CASSLGAGINEKLFF.

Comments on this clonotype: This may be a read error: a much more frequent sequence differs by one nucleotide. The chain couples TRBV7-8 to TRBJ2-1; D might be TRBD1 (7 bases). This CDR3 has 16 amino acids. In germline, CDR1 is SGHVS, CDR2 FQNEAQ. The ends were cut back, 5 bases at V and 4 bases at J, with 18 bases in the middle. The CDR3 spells CASSQGDWTAYNEQFF. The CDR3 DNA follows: TGTGCCAGCAGCCAGGGGGACTGGACGGCTTACAATGAGCAGTTCTTC.

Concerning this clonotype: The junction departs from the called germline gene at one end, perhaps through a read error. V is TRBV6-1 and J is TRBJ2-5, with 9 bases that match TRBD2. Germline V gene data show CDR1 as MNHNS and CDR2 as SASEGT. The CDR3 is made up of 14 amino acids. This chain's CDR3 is CASSQAGGGETQYF. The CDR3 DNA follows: TGTGCCAGCAGTCAAGCGGGGGGAGGAGAGACCCAGTACTTC.

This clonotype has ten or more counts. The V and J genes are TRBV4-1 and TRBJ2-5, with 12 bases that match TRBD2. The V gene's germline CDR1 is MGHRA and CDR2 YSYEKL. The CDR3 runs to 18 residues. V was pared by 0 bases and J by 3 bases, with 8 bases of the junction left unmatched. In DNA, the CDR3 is TGCGCCAGCAGCCAAGACCCTAGCGGGGGGGCTGTCGAAGAGACCCAGTACTTC. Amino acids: CASSQDPSGGAVEETQYF.

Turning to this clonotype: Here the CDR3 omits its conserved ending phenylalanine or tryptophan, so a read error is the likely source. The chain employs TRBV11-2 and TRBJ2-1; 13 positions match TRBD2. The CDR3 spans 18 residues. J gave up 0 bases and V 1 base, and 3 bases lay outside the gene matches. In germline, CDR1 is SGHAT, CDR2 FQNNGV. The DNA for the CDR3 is TGTGCCAGCAGCTTAGTACTAGCGGGGGGGTACTCCTACAATGAGCAGTTCGTC. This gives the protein CASSLVLAGGYSYNEQFV.

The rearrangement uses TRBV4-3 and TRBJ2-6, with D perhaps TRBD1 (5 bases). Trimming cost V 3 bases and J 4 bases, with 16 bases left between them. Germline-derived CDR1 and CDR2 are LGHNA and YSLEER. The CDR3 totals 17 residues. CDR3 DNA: TGCGCCAGCAGCCATAATGTCCAAGGGGCCGGGGCCAACGTCCTGACTTTC. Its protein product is CASSHNVQGAGANVLTF.

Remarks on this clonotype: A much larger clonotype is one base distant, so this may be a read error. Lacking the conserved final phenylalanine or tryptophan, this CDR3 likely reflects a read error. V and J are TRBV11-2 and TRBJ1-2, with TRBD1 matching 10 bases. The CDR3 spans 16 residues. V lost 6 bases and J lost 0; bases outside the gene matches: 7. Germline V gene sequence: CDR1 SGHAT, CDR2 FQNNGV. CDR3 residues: CASSTGQGNSNYGYTL. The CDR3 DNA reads TGTGCCAGCAGTACGGGACAGGGGAACTCTAACTATGGCTACACCTTA.

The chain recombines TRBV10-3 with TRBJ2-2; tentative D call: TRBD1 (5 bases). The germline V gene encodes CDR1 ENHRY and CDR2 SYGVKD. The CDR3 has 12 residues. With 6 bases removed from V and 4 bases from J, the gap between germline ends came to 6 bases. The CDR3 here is CAIRGLTGELFF. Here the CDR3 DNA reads TGTGCCATCAGGGGGCTCACCGGGGAGCTGTTTTTT.